This T cell receptor (beta chain) was recorded in a study of blood T cell repertoires in COVID-19. Study-level information: From the United States, Italy and Spain came samples of acute and convalescent COVID-19.

Per the original methods: Reference gene primer amplification yielded estimated nucleated cell counts. Assay: immunoSEQ multiplex PCR; the TCRdb copy retains only in-frame clones and omits some. V, J and clone size derive from that table, while D and trimming were established from the DNA sequence. The table records roughly 120,000 clones, 70% to 85% of them present only once. Per germline, CDR1 SGDLS and CDR2 YYNGEE. V was pared by 2 bases and J by 4 bases, with 12 bases between. The length of the CDR3 is 15 residues. The sequencing sample was made of peripheral blood. The TCR was taken from a man in his 70s with active or convalescent COVID-19. The genes are TRBV9 and TRBJ2-2, with unresolved D. CDR3 DNA sequence: TGTGCCAGCAGCGTCTCTCCAGGCCCCACCGGGGAGCTGTTTTTT. As protein: CASSVSPGPTGELFF.